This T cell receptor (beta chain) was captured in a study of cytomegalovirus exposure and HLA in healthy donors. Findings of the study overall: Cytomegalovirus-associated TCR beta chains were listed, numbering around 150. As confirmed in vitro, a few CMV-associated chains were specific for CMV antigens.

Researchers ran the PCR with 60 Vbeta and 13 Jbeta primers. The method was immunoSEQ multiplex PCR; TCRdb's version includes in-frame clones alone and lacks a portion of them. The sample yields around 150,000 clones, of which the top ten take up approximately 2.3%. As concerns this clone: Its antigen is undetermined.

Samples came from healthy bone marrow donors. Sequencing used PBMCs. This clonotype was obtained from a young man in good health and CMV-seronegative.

The CDR3 spells CASSDSSGRTGELFF. The DNA of the CDR3 is TGTGCCAGCAGTGACTCTAGCGGGAGGACCGGGGAGCTGTTTTTT. The chain couples TRBV6-4 to TRBJ2-2; 10 positions agree with TRBD2. CDR1 and CDR2 (germline): MRHNA, SNTAGT. V shed 0 bases and J 5 bases; nucleotides not matched to a gene: 0. The CDR3 contains 15 residues.